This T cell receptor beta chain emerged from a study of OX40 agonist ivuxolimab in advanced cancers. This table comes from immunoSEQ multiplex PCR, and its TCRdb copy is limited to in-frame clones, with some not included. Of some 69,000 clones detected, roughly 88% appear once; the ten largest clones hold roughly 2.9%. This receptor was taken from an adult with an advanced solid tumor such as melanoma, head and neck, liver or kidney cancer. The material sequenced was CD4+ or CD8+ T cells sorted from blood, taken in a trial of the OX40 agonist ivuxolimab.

The CDR3 coding sequence is TGCGCCAGCAGTGAGGCGACAGATACGCAGTATTTT. Its protein product is CASSEATDTQYF. The V gene is TRBV10-1, the J gene TRBJ2-3; D is undetermined. The CDR3 sequence is 12 residues long. The V end lost 2 bases, the J end lost 3 bases, and 3 bases lay between the germline ends. The germline V gene has CDR1 WNHNN and CDR2 SYGVQD (reference sequence).